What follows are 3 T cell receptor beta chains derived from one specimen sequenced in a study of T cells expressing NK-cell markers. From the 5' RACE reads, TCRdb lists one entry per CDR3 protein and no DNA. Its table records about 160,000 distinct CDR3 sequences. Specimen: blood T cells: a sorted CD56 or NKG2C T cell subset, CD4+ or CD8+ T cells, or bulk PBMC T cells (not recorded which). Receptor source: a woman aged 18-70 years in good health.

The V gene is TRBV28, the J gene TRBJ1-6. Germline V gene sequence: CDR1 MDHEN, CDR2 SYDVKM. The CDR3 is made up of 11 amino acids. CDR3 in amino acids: CASLGDSPLHF.

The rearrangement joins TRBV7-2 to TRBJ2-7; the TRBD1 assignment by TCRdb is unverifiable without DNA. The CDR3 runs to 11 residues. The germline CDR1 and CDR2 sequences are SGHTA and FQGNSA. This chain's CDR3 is CASSIGQGFSF.

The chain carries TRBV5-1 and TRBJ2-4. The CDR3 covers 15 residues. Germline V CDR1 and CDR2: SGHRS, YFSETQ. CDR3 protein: CASSLIPDRLNIQYF.